Sequencing of this T cell receptor beta chain was carried out in a study of T cell responses to AZD1222 COVID-19 vaccine. Study-wide results and limits: In the spike-specific TCR repertoire, nearly half reportedly target unmutated variant regions. Donors, mostly white British, included more females; clonal diversity was possibly underestimated. Regions 160-218 and 743-854 held dominance among vaccine-associated CD4 TCRs, which spanned spike. Among those given AZD1222, only five or six were seropositive at baseline.

With respect to this clone: Its antigen is still unknown.

V was shortened by 6 bases and J by 1 base, with 13 bases between the two germline ends. The CDR3 contains 14 residues. Germline V gene lookup returns CDR1 SGHRS and CDR2 YFSETQ. Clones were sequenced by immunoSEQ multiplex PCR, and TCRdb holds only the in-frame ones, with some missing. The profile shows about 140,000 clones, about 88% of them singletons. The rearrangement uses TRBV5-1 and TRBJ2-5; possibly TRBD1 or TRBD2 for D (5 bases each). Sequenced material: peripheral blood, taken on day 0 of AZD1222 vaccination. The sequence derives from an adult in good health. The CDR3: CASIAGTAQETQYF. CDR3 nucleotide sequence: TGCGCCAGCATCGCCGGGACGGCCCAAGAGACCCAGTACTTC.